The 10 T cell receptor beta chains below come from one sample, sequenced in a study of beta chain features in type 1 diabetes. General observations from the study: Type 1 diabetes patients had TCRB CDR3s that were shorter (moderately but significantly so) in all four CD4+ subsets.

The antigens these receptors bind are not known. Every isolated RNA sample was fully reverse transcribed, so sequencing captured expressed TCRB transcripts. The table came from immunoSEQ multiplex PCR; TCRdb's copy has only in-frame clones and leaves some out. The sample holds 310,000 or so clones, about a tenth seen once. The specimen was central memory CD4+ T cells from blood. These receptors all come from a young man with type 1 diabetes.

The chain employs TRBV29-1 and TRBJ1-1, with 7 bases that match TRBD1. CDR1 is SQVTM, CDR2 ANQGSEA, per germline. This CDR3 comprises 13 residues. The ends lost 7 bases at V and 9 bases at J; junction bases unmatched: 14. The CDR3 sequence is CSGGDSTDGKAFF. As DNA, the CDR3 is TGCAGCGGTGGGGACAGCACCGACGGCAAAGCTTTCTTT.

The genes are TRBV19 and TRBJ1-5; D gene ambiguous. Deletions cut 2 bases from V and 0 bases from J, with 5 bases between. Germline V gene lookup returns CDR1 LNHDA and CDR2 SQIVND (reference sequence). The CDR3 is 14 residues long. CDR3 nucleotides: TGTGCCAGTAGTATATTCGGTAGCAATCAGCCCCAGCATTTT. It encodes CASSIFGSNQPQHF.

The genes are TRBV10-1 and TRBJ1-6; 10 bases map to TRBD1. V shed 8 bases and J 7 bases; nucleotides not matched to a gene: 5. The germline V gene encodes CDR1 WNHNN and CDR2 SYGVQD (reference sequence). There are 14 residues in the CDR3. The CDR3 DNA reads TGCGCCAGCTCCCCGGGACAGGGGAATTCACCCCTCCACTTT. As protein: CASSPGQGNSPLHF.

This clone occurred many times. Other DNA sequences within the sample encode an identical CDR3. V and J are TRBV6-1 and TRBJ1-5; D gene unclear. V shed 3 bases and J shed 6 bases, with 3 bases lying between them. From germline, CDR1 is MNHNS and CDR2 SASEGT. The CDR3 totals 11 residues. CDR3 bases: TGTGCCAGCAGTGAGAGTCAGCCCCAGCATTTT. It encodes CASSESQPQHF.

In DNA form, the CDR3 reads TGTGCCAGCGGGGACAGACAGGGATTAGCCGGGGAGCTGTTTTTT. Its translation is CASGDRQGLAGELFF. The genes are TRBV6-6 and TRBJ2-2; 7 bases are a match to TRBD1. Germline-derived CDR1 and CDR2 are MNHNY and SVGAGI (reference sequence). CDR3 size: 15 residues. With 8 bases clipped from V and 6 bases from J, the junction kept 12 bases outside the gene matches.

This clone was seen a few times. J is TRBJ1-5 and V is TRBV28; no firm D call. This CDR3 spans 16 amino acids. Trimming took 7 bases from V and 6 from J, leaving 22 bases between them. The germline gives CDR1 MDHEN, CDR2 SYDVKM. The CDR3 protein is CASIPSGTGISQPQHF. CDR3 bases: TGTGCCAGCATTCCATCGGGCACCGGAATTTCTCAGCCCCAGCATTTT.

V gene TRBV13 combines with J gene TRBJ1-1; no reliable D call. Germline V gene lookup returns CDR1 PRHDT and CDR2 FYEKMQ (reference sequence). V lost 5 bases to trimming and J lost 1 base, with 11 bases between them. This CDR3 is built from 14 residues. CDR3 amino acids: CASSRSDRNTEAFF. The CDR3 DNA reads as TGTGCCAGCAGCCGCTCGGACCGGAACACTGAAGCTTTCTTT.

This clone was seen a handful of times. The V gene is TRBV18, the J gene TRBJ2-1; D is uncertain. The CDR3 has 16 amino acids. CDR1 and CDR2 (germline): KGHSH, LQKENI. Trimming left V 0 bases short and J 5 bases short, with 14 bases between. The CDR3, as DNA: TGTGCCAGCTCACCACCTATCGGCAGGCTGGACAATGAGCAGTTCTTC. Protein sequence: CASSPPIGRLDNEQFF.

The chain has TRBV27 and TRBJ1-4; maybe TRBD1 (6 bases). The CDR3 sequence is 14 residues long. Trimming cost V 0 bases and J 5 bases, with 7 bases left between them. Germline V gives CDR1 MNHEY, CDR2 SMNVEV (reference sequence). The chain's CDR3 is CASSLSGANEKLFF. The CDR3 coding sequence is TGTGCCAGCAGTTTATCGGGGGCGAATGAAAAACTGTTTTTT.

Only a few counts were recorded for this clone. At one end, the junction sequence differs from germline, possibly due to a read error. The chain recombines TRBV4-1 with TRBJ1-4; 7 bases are shared with TRBD1. The CDR3 has 16 amino acids. Germline lookup yields CDR1 MGHRA and CDR2 YSYEKL. The CDR3 loop reads CASSQDFGTEVEKLFF. For the CDR3, the DNA is TGCGCCAGCAGCCAAGATTTCGGGACAGAGGTTGAAAAATTGTTTTTT.